This T cell receptor (beta chain) was captured by sequencing in a study of shared T cell receptors in the human thymus. The germline CDR1 and CDR2 sequences are SGDLS and YYNGEE. Trimming shortened V by 0 bases and J by 0 bases, and 15 bases separated the two germline ends. CDR3 length: 18 amino acids. Assay used: immunoSEQ multiplex PCR; TCRdb lists only in-frame clones, some missing. The table shows approximately 580,000 clones, with around 82% occurring only once. A further study also used this sample, focusing on human thymus T cells.

Sample: thymocytes. The sequence derives from a boy under two years old with a congenital heart defect. The rearrangement uses TRBV9 and TRBJ1-4; TRBD1 might be the D (6 bases). Written as DNA, the CDR3 is TGTGCCAGCAGCGTAGATGAGACAGGCCCTTCAACTAATGAAAAACTGTTTTTT. This sequence encodes CASSVDETGPSTNEKLFF.